These 12 T cell receptor beta chains were sequenced from one sample in a study of HIV-infected patients and healthy controls. TCRdb used MiXCR to reprocess the 5' RACE reads, holding one entry per CDR3 protein. The sample has some 67,000 distinct CDR3 sequences; about 17% are singletons. The sample taken for sequencing was CD4+ T cells from blood. All receptors derive from a human donor in good health.

The chain recombines TRBV5-1 with TRBJ2-7; 7 nucleotides match TRBD2. Germline CDR1 SGHRS, CDR2 YFSETQ. The CDR3 has 16 amino acids. J gave up 3 bases and V 4 bases, and 13 bases lay outside the gene matches. In nucleotides, the CDR3 is TGCGCCAGCAGCCCGACTAGCACCGACGCCCTCTACGAGCAGTACTTC. Translating it yields CASSPTSTDALYEQYF.

J is TRBJ2-7 and V is TRBV20-1; 9 nucleotides line up with TRBD1. The CDR3 is 15 residues long. Germline loops: CDR1 DFQATT, CDR2 SNEGSKA (reference sequence). With 0 bases clipped from V and 6 bases from J, the junction kept 9 bases outside the gene matches. This chain's CDR3 is CSARDSRTGAGEQYF. CDR3 in DNA: TGCAGTGCTAGAGATAGTAGGACAGGGGCCGGCGAGCAGTACTTC.

As concerns this clonotype: A much larger clone is a single base away; this may be a read error. This chain connects TRBV12-3 or TRBV12-4 to TRBJ1-2, with D uncertain. The CDR3 loop spans 15 amino acids. V was pared by 5 bases and J by 2 bases, with 15 bases between. The CDR3 sequence: CASSKEATPNYGYTF. CDR3 coding DNA: TGTGCCAGCAGTAAAGAGGCGACCCCCAACTATGGCTACACCTTC.

There are a few counts of this clonotype. The chain carries TRBV28 and TRBJ1-2; D not resolved. Germline V gene sequence: CDR1 MDHEN, CDR2 SYDVKM. The CDR3 contains 14 residues. Trimming pared 8 bases from V and 3 bases from J, leaving 16 bases between. The CDR3 sequence: CASSELNPDYGYTF. The CDR3 bases are TGTGCCAGCTCCGAATTAAACCCGGACTATGGCTACACCTTC.

This clonotype was found many times. The chain uses TRBV6-6 and TRBJ2-7; TRBD1 aligns across 12 bases. Germline V gene lookup returns CDR1 MNHNY and CDR2 SVGAGI (reference sequence). The V segment lost 5 bases and the J segment 5 bases; nucleotides outside the gene matches: 10. The CDR3 runs to 16 residues. This CDR3 reads CASSNTGTGGRNEQYF. CDR3 nucleotides: TGTGCCAGCAGTAACACCGGGACAGGGGGCAGGAACGAGCAGTACTTC.

This rearrangement joins TRBV4-2 to TRBJ1-4, with a possible D match to TRBD1 (5 bases). The V gene lost 2 bases and the J gene lost 0 bases, with 10 bases spanning the gap. This CDR3 region has 16 residues. Germline CDR1 LGHNA, CDR2 YNFKEQ. CDR3 sequence: CASSQYEQATNEKLFF. As DNA, the CDR3 is TGTGCCAGCAGCCAATATGAACAGGCAACTAATGAAAAACTGTTTTTT.

This clonotype has a count of ten or more. This chain connects TRBV18 to TRBJ2-1; possible D gene TRBD2, 6 bases. CDR1 is KGHSH, CDR2 LQKENI, per germline. Deletions cut 0 bases from V and 8 bases from J, with 20 bases between. The CDR3 loop spans 17 amino acids. The CDR3 protein is CASSPPRDSQRRYEQFF. DNA for the CDR3: TGTGCCAGCTCACCACCCCGGGACTCTCAAAGAAGGTATGAGCAGTTCTTC.

The chain carries TRBV20-1 and TRBJ1-1; perhaps TRBD1 as D (6 bases). The ends were cut back, 3 bases at V and 2 bases at J, with 22 bases in the middle. The CDR3 totals 17 residues. In germline, CDR1 is DFQATT, CDR2 SNEGSKA (reference sequence). Here the CDR3 reads CSASGVVAGAVNTEAFF. DNA of the CDR3: TGCAGTGCTAGTGGGGTTGTGGCAGGGGCTGTAAACACTGAAGCTTTCTTT.

This clonotype appeared a few times. An end of the junction does not agree with germline; a read error may underlie this. The chain uses TRBV7-2 and TRBJ2-2; no clear D gene. This CDR3 comprises 15 residues. Germline values: CDR1 SGHTA, CDR2 FQGNSA. CDR3 residues: CASSPSPENIGELFF. CDR3 sequence (DNA): TGTGCCAGCAGCCCATCCCCCGAAAACATCGGGGAGCTGTTTTTT.

The rearrangement links TRBV28 to TRBJ2-1; no definite D call. The V gene lost 2 bases and the J gene lost 8 bases, with 4 bases spanning the gap. The germline V gene has CDR1 MDHEN and CDR2 SYDVKM. The length of the CDR3 is 11 residues. CDR3 DNA: TGTGCCAGCAGTTTAGTCCATGAGCAGTTCTTC. Translating it yields CASSLVHEQFF.

This clonotype showed up many times. The V and J genes are TRBV4-3 and TRBJ2-1; D perhaps matches TRBD2 (5 bases). Germline V lookup: CDR1 LGHNA, CDR2 YSLEER. The CDR3 spans 19 residues. Trimming shortened V by 0 bases and J by 0 bases, and 18 bases separated the two germline ends. CDR3 coding DNA: TGCGCCAGCAGCCAAGAGTTCGTTAGGCTAGCCCGCTCCTACAATGAGCAGTTCTTC. It encodes CASSQEFVRLARSYNEQFF.

The chain combines TRBV6-2 or TRBV6-3 with TRBJ1-1; D might be TRBD1 (5 bases). V lost 2 bases to trimming and J lost 1 base, with 11 bases between them. This CDR3 is 15 amino acids long. CDR1 is MNHEY and CDR2 is SVGEGT in the germline V gene. The CDR3 DNA reads as TGTGCCAGCAGTTACCCAGGCAGGGCGAACACTGAAGCTTTCTTT. It encodes CASSYPGRANTEAFF.